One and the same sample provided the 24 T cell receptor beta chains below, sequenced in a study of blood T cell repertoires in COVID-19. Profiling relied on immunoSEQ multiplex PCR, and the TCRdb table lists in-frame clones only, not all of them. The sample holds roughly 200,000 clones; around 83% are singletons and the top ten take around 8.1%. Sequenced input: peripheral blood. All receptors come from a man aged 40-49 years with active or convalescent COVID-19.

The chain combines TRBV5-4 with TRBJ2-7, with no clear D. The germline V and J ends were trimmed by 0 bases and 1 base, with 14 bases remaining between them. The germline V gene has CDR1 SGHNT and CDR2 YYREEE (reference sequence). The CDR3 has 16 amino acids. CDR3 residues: CASSLEMGTRSYEQYF. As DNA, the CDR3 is TGTGCCAGCAGCTTGGAAATGGGCACACGGTCCTACGAGCAGTACTTC.

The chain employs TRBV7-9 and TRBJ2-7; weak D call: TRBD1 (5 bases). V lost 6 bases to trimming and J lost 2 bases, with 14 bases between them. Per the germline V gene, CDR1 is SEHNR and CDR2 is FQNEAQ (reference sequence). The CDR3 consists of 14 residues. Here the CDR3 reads CASSKGQGTYEQYF. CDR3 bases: TGTGCCAGCAGTAAGGGGCAGGGAACCTACGAGCAGTACTTC.

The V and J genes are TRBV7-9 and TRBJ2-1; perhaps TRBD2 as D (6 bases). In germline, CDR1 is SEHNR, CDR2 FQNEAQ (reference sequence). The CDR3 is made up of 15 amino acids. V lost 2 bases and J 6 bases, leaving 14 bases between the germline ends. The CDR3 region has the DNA TGTGCCAGCAGCTTACCCGGGAGTCTGGGCAATGAGCAGTTCTTC. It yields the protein CASSLPGSLGNEQFF.

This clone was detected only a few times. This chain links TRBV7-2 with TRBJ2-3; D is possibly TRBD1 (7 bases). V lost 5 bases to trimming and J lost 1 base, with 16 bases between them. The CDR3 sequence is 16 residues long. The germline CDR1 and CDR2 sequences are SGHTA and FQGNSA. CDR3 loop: CASSHHPRGGTDTQYF. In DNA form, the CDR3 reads TGTGCCAGCAGCCACCACCCCAGGGGGGGCACAGATACGCAGTATTTT.

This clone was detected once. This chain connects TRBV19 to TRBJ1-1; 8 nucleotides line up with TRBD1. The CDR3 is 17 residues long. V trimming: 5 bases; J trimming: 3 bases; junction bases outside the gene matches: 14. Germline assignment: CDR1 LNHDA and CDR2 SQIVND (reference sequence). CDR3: CASSHGGWTGHYTEAFF. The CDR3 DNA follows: TGTGCCAGTAGTCACGGGGGCTGGACAGGGCATTACACTGAAGCTTTCTTT.

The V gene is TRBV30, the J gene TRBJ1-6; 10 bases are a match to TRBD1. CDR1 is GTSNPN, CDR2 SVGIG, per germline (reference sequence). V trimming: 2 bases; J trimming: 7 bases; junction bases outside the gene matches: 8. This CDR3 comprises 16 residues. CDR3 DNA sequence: TGTGCCTGGAGTCCTCTACAGGGACAGGGGAATTCACCCCTCCACTTT. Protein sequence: CAWSPLQGQGNSPLHF.

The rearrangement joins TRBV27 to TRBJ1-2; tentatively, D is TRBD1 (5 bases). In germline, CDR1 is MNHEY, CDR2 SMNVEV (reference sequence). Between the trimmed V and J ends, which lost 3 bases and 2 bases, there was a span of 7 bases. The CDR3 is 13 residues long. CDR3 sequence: CASSLTVNYGYTF. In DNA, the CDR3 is TGTGCCAGCAGTTTGACAGTAAACTATGGCTACACCTTC.

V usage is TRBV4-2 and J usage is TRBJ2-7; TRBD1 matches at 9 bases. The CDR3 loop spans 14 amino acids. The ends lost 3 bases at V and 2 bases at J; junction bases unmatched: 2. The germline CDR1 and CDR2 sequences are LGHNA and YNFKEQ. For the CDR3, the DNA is TGTGCCAGCAGCCATCGGGACAGGGCCTACGAGCAGTACTTC. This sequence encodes CASSHRDRAYEQYF.

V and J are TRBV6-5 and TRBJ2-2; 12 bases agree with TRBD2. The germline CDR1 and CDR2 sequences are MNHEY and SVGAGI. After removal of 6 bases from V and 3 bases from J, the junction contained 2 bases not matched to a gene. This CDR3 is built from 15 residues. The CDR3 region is CASRGLAGHTGELFF. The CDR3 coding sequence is TGTGCCAGCAGGGGACTAGCGGGCCACACCGGGGAGCTGTTTTTT.

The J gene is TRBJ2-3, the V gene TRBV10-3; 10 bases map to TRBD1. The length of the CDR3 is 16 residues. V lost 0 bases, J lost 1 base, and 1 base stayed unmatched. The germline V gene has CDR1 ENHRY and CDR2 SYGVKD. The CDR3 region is CAISESGTGGTDTQYF. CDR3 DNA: TGTGCCATCAGTGAGTCGGGGACAGGGGGCACAGATACGCAGTATTTT.

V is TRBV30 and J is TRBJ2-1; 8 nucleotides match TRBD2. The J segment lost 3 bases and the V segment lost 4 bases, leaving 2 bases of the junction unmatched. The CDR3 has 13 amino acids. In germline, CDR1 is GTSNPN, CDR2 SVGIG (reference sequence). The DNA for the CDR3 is TGTGCCTGGAATCTAGCGGGCTACAATGAGCAGTTCTTC. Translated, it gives CAWNLAGYNEQFF.

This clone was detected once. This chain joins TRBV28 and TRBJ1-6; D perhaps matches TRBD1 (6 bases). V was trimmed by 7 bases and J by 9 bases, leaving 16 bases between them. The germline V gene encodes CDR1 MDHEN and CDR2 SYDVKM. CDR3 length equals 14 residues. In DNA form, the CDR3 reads TGTGCCAGCATAACCCCACAGGGCGGTTCACCCCTCCACTTT. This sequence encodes CASITPQGGSPLHF.

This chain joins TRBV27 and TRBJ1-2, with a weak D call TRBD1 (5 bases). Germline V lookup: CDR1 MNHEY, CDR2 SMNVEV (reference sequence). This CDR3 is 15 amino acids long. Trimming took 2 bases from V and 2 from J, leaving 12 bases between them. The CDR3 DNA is TGTGCCAGCAGTTTAGGGGCGGCGGAAAACTATGGCTACACCTTC. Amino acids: CASSLGAAENYGYTF.

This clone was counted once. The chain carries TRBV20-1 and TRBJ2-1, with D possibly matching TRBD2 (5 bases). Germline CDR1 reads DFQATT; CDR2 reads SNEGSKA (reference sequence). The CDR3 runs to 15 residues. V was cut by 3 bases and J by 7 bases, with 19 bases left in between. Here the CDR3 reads CSASSTRSGWNEQFF. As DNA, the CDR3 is TGCAGTGCTAGTTCCACGCGGTCGGGGTGGAATGAGCAGTTCTTC.

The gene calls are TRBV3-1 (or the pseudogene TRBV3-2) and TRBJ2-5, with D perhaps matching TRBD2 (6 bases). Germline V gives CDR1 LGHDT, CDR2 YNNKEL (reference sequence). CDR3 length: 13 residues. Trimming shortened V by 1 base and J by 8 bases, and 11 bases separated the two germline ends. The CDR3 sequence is CASSQGQRATQYF. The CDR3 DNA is TGTGCCAGCAGCCAAGGCCAGCGGGCAACCCAGTACTTC.

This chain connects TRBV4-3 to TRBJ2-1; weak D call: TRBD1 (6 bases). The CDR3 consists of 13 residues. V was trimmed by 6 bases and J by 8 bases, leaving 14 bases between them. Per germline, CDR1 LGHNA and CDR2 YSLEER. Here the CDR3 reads CASRLQGRHEQFF. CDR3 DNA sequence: TGCGCCAGCAGATTACAGGGTCGGCATGAGCAGTTCTTC.

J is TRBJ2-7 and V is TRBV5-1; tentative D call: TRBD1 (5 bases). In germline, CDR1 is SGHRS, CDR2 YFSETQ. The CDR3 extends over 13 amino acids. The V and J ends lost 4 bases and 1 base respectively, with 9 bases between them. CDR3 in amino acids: CASSHDRSYEQYF. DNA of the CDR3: TGCGCCAGCAGCCACGACAGATCCTACGAGCAGTACTTC. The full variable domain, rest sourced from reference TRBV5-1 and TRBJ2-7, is KAGVTQTPRYLIKTRGQQVTLSCSPISGHRSVSWYQQTPGQGLQFLFEYFSETQRNKGNFPGRFSGRQFSNSRSEMNVSTLELGDSALYLCASSHDRSYEQYFGPGTRLTVT.

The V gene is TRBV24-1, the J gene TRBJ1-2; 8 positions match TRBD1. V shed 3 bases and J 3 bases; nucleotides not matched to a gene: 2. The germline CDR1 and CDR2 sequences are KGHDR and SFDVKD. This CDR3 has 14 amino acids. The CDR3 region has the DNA TGTGCCACCAGTGATCAGGGGGCGTACTATGGCTACACCTTC. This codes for CATSDQGAYYGYTF.

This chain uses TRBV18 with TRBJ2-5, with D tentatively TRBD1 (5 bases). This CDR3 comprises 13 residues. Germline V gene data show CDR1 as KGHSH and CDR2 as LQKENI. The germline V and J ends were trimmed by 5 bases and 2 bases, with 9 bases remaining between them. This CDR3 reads CASSSTAQETQYF. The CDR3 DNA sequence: TGTGCCAGCTCATCGACAGCACAAGAGACCCAGTACTTC.

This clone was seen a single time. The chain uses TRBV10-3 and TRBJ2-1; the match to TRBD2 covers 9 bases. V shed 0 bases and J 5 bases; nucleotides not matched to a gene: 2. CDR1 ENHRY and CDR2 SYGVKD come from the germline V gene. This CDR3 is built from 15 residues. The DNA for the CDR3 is TGTGCCATCAGTGAGTCTGGCGGGGGGGACAATGAGCAGTTCTTC. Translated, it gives CAISESGGGDNEQFF.

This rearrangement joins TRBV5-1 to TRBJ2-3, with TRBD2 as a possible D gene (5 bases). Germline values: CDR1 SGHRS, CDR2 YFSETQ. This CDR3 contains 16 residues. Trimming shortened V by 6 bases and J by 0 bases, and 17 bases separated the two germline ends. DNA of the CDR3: TGCGCCAGCACTTACGGAGGACGGACTAGCACAGATACGCAGTATTTT. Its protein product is CASTYGGRTSTDTQYF.

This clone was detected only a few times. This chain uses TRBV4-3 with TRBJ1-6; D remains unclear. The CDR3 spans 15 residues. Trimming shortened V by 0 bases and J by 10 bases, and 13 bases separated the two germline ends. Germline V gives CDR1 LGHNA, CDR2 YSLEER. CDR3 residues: CASSQDSTVNSPLHF. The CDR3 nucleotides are TGCGCCAGCAGCCAAGATAGTACAGTGAACTCACCCCTCCACTTT.

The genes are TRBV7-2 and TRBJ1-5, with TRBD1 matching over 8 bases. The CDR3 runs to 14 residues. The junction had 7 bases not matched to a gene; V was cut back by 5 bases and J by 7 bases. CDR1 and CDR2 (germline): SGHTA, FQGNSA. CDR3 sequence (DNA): TGTGCCAGCAGCCCCCGACAGGGGTCGCAGCCCCAGCATTTT. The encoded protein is CASSPRQGSQPQHF.

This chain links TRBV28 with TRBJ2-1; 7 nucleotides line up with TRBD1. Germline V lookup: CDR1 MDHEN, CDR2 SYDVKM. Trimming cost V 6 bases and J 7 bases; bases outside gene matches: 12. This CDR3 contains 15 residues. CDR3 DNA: TGTGCCAGCAGCCCCCCCGGGACAGCGTGGAATGAGCAGTTCTTC. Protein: CASSPPGTAWNEQFF.